This TCR beta chain was recorded in a study of blood T cell repertoires in COVID-19. Study background: Spain, Italy and the United States supplied samples that represented acute and convalescent COVID-19. In each case, the material was cDNA or gDNA derived from T cells, B-cell-depleted T cells, or PBMCs.

The CDR3 contains 17 residues. J gave up 1 base and V 4 bases, and 5 bases lay outside the gene matches. CDR1 and CDR2 from the germline V gene are LGHDT and YNNKEL (reference sequence). Authors' processing steps: Using reference gene primer amplification, nucleated cell counts were estimated. Assay: immunoSEQ multiplex PCR; the TCRdb copy retains only in-frame clones and omits some. The V and J calls and the clone size are those of that table, but D and trimming were determined from the DNA. The sample lists some 85,000 clones, about 80% seen once, with 15% to 20% in the top ten. Input material: peripheral blood. The chain uses TRBV3-1 (or the pseudogene TRBV3-2) and TRBJ2-5, with 14 bases identical to TRBD2. This receptor was identified in an elderly woman with acute or convalescent COVID-19. CDR3 sequence (DNA): TGTGCCAGCAGCCGACTAGCGGGGGGGCCTGGCCAAGAGACCCAGTACTTC. Its translation: CASSRLAGGPGQETQYF.